This T cell receptor (beta chain) derives from a study of cytomegalovirus exposure and HLA in healthy donors (dated 2017 in TCRdb). About the full investigation: According to an earlier analysis of a few hundred of the donors, about 179 million T cells yielded roughly 110 million unique TCR beta sequences and roughly 280 Gb of sequence data. Roughly 300 gigabases of sequencing data and tens of millions of unique TCR sequences were included in an early release covering around 600 HLA-typed donors. The genetic ancestry cluster associated with self-reported Caucasian donors included 70% to 85% of the roughly 400 genotyped donors. The study aimed to test whether cataloging public T cell receptors could reveal signatures of past pathogen exposure. The T cell repertoires of some 670 subjects were profiled by immunosequencing and related to cytomegalovirus serostatus. Besides the first cohort of under 700 subjects, a separate validation cohort made up of 120 different subjects was used. The study combined high-throughput TCR immunosequencing, statistical association of individual TCRs with disease status, and machine learning to predict cytomegalovirus infection status. A later analysis re-analyzed previously published TCR beta repertoires from approximately 670 donors and added high-resolution HLA genotyping to study TCR occurrence patterns. Rather than drawing on any new phenotypic data, the later analysis identified candidate immune exposures from TCR beta sequences and the way those sequences occurred across donors. An earlier analysis of approximately 630 of the donors applied high-throughput TCR beta sequencing to assess whether each TCR beta V gene segment acted as functional or pseudogenic. Alongside the repertoire data, information on donor age, sex, ethnicity and CMV serostatus was compiled. Genome-wide SNP genotypes for about three fifths of the roughly 670 donors were used in a later genetic analysis, which treated that subset as a discovery cohort. Every repertoire in the discovery cohort had been generated on one and the same sequencing platform. HLA typing covered class I and class II loci at four-digit resolution. The number of typed donors differed by locus: about 629-640 for A, B, C, DRB1 and DQB1; 522 for DQA1; 606 for DPA1; and some 430 for DPB1. Four to six DR-DQ haplotypes were handled as single units for association and clustering, since linkage in the cohort was strong. On average, roughly 240,000 unique TCR beta nucleotide sequences were sequenced per donor among a few hundred genotyped donors of the cohort, with roughly 18% of those sequences being non-productive. Beyond this particular receptor, the publication reports: Most TCR sequences were observed very rarely across donors, whereas some public TCRs were present in many individuals. According to a later analysis, TCR association rates differed among HLA loci, with DRB1 alleles showing the most associated TCRs and HLA-C alleles showing the fewest. In both the original and validation cohorts, the classifier was reported to diagnose cytomegalovirus status with high specificity and sensitivity. In an earlier analysis of some 500 of the donors, most TCR beta V segments appeared in productive rearrangements about 87% or about 30% of the time, broadly matching IMGT annotations. A cluster of highly shared sequence variants was judged likely to represent a technical artifact of the sequencing pipeline. In a later analysis, around 15,000 TCR beta sequences were associated with specific HLA alleles at a false discovery rate of 0.05. Presence/absence analyses assumed roughly uniform sequencing depth across donors, an assumption that may not hold. In a later analysis, most CMV-associated TCR beta chains were found to appear HLA-restricted, with HLA associations seemingly driven largely by CMV exposure. A later analysis found that HLA-associated TCR beta chains were more clonally expanded and had lower generation probabilities than equally common non-associated chains. According to a later analysis, parvovirus B19, influenza, CMV and Epstein-Barr virus appeared linked to several top co-occurrence clusters. In the study, around 160 TCR beta chains were listed as associated with cytomegalovirus. A later genetic analysis associated a missense DCLRE1C variant with V-gene and J-gene trimming of TCR beta chains, and an independent cohort replicated the association. Three of the identified cytomegalovirus-associated TCR beta chains were confirmed in vitro to be specific for cytomegalovirus antigens. The authors suggested that the approach could potentially be extended to other disease states and immunological phenotypes. This cohort had only TCR beta chains sequenced, and the lack of alpha or paired-chain data limited which features could be detected. A further reported finding was that TCR beta sequences accurately predicted the HLA-A and HLA-B alleles for most subjects in the first cohort. Some IMGT-functional V segments, including TRBV6-2 and TRBV6-3, could not be told apart with the 87-base-pair reads, so those segments were excluded. In a later genetic analysis, fewer N-insertions in productive TCRs were reported among donors in an Asian-associated ancestry cluster than the roughly 700-donor mean. Linkage disequilibrium might explain the correlated functional status among segregating V segments, but an unknown experimental factor could not be excluded. HLA typing was unavailable for some donors at each locus, so association tests used only the typed subset. Approximately 16 rarely observed V segments, including chromosome 9 orphons, were excluded from the earlier analysis of approximately 500 of the donors because counts were too low. Assigning TCR associations to individual alleles was difficult when HLA alleles, especially DR and DQ, strongly co-occurred. CMV serostatus was the only immune exposure information available for the cohort.

V has 3 bases trimmed and J has 4 bases trimmed; junction bases matching no gene number 4. Based on the germline V gene (reference sequence), the CDR1 and CDR2 sequences are SGHKS and YYEKEE. From cysteine to phenylalanine, the CDR3 is 14 amino acids long. Just CDR3 DNA is preserved here, 42 bases in frame from base 1. Library creation used the immunoSEQ multiplex PCR assay. For the multiplex PCR, a mixture combining 60 forward primers for TCR Vbeta segments and 13 reverse primers for TCR Jbeta segments was used. Amplification of the CDR3 region of rearranged TCR beta genes was performed with a multiplex PCR assay on genomic DNA. The Illumina HiSeq System was used to sequence the amplified TCR beta libraries as 87-base-pair reads. The original pipeline was this. Across the 500 to 850 repertoires, a later analysis counted around 80 million unique TCR beta chains, some 11 million of which were shared by at least two donors. A nearest-neighbor algorithm error-corrected the raw reads and collapsed the reads into unique sequences, merging closely related sequences to remove PCR and sequencing errors. Alignment of CDR3 sequences to IMGT reference sequences was used to assign V, D and J gene segments. For a sequence to be retained, a match of at least six nucleotides to both a V gene segment and a J gene segment was required. A rearrangement was called productive if the CDR3 had no stop codons and remained in frame with V and J, and every other rearrangement was called non-productive. CDR3 was defined according to IMGT convention as the region running from the second conserved V-encoded cysteine to the conserved J-encoded phenylalanine. In an earlier analysis of around 600 of the donors, sequences lacking an unambiguous match to a single V gene segment were excluded. An earlier analysis of a few hundred of the donors called V segments functional above 56.7% productive rearrangements and segregating when the between-donor standard deviation exceeded 5%. A statistical classification framework was developed to diagnose cytomegalovirus status using the catalog of TCR beta chain sequences. In a later analysis, TCR nucleotide sequences were compared against IMGT/GENE-DB human TR gene sequences so that V and J genes could be assigned. In a later analysis, CDR3 sequences and most-parsimonious VDJ recombination scenarios were assigned using the TCRdist pipeline. In a later analysis, each TCR beta chain was defined by its CDR3 amino acid sequence together with its V-gene family, and reads lacking a unique V-gene family were excluded. As a way to deal with suspected cross-contamination and a sequencing artifact, a later analysis dropped 592 nucleotide sequences that were highly shared and had low generation probability. For each public chain, a later analysis derived a clonal expansion index from normalized ranks of inferred template counts within each repertoire. In a later analysis, generation probabilities were computed with a VDJ recombination model fitted to out-of-frame rearrangements, and the resulting probabilities were checked against IGoR. A later analysis scored TCR-TCR, TCR-HLA and TCR-CMV co-occurrence with hypergeometric tests, applying a repertoire-size bias correction to TCR pairs. In a later analysis, false discovery rates were estimated by permuting HLA or CMV assignments 20 times. In a later analysis, co-occurring TCRs were grouped with DBSCAN, and TCRdist sequence similarity was added when clustering was performed within HLA-allele-positive subsets. Co-occurrence clustering excluded repertoires with fewer than 30,000 or more than 120,000 public chains, plus five with anomalous nucleotide sharing. The table comes from immuneACCESS by way of TCRdb, which keeps in-frame sequences with V and J called. Part of the clones is missing from these tables; in studies checked, under half for an unresolved V gene and the rest for unknown reasons. V, J and clone size reflect that table, while D and trimming were determined from the DNA. This sample has over 150,000 clones in its table, and 55% to 70% of those were observed once. Of the sample, 2.5% to 3% falls within the top ten clones.

With regard to this clone: What this receptor recognizes is not known. Per-nucleotide qualities are absent, and no much larger clonotype sits a single base away.

The cohort was made up of 666 healthy bone marrow donors. At the time of sampling, every cohort member was nominally healthy, though immune exposures that went unrecorded were likely present. The donor was CMV seropositive and was included in the group of 270 or so seropositive cohort members. Each donor provided a peripheral blood sample, and peripheral blood mononuclear cells were used for TCR beta sequencing. Genomic DNA was extracted from the blood cell samples with the Qiagen DNeasy Blood Extraction Kit. Sequencing was carried out using PBMCs. This sequence originates from a woman aged 40-49 years in good health and CMV-seropositive. This receptor chain uses TRBV5-5 and TRBJ1-3; a stretch of 7 junction bases matches TRBD1. The CDR3 reads as follows: CASSSGTAGNTIYF. In nucleotides, the sequence is TGTGCCAGCAGCTCCGGGACAGCCGGAAACACCATATATTTT. Outside the CDR3, residues come from the reference TRBV5-5 and TRBJ1-3 proteins, so the full variable domain is: DAGVTQSPTHLIKTRGQQVTLRCSPISGHKSVSWYQQVLGQGPQFIFQYYEKEERGRGNFPDRFSARQFPNYSSELNVNALLLGDSALYLCASSSGTAGNTIYFGEGSWLTVV.